A selection of T cell receptor beta chains follows, all from one sample in a study of neurological immune-mediated disorders. TCRdb re-called the 5' RACE reads with MiXCR, one entry per CDR3 protein. The repertoire holds approximately 51,000 distinct CDR3 sequences, with about 3% as singletons. Source material: PBMCs. The receptors were sampled from a man aged 40-49 years with multiple sclerosis. Each CDR3 is given with its conserved first and last residue. The D gene is left open where the match is weak. Clone size is stated in some rows and not others, as once, few, many or a class when expanded.

abundance	v_gene	d_gene	j_gene	CDR3aa	CDR3nt
many	TRBV12-3/TRBV12-4	-	TRBJ2-5	CASSVRERETQYF	TGTGCCAGCAGTGTTAGGGAAAGAGAGACCCAGTACTTC
many	TRBV7-2	-	TRBJ1-1	CASSLGMRNTEAFF	TGTGCCAGCAGCTTGGGTATGAGGAACACTGAAGCTTTCTTT
many	TRBV7-2	-	TRBJ2-7	CASSSRDSYEQYF	TGTGCCAGCAGCTCACGGGATTCCTACGAGCAGTACTTC
many	TRBV11-3	TRBD1	TRBJ2-2	CASSPGQGNTGELFF	TGTGCCAGCAGCCCGGGACAGGGTAACACCGGGGAGCTGTTTTTT
-	TRBV30	TRBD1	TRBJ1-5	CAWGGQGGNQPQNF	TGTGCCTGGGGAGGACAGGGCGGCAATCAGCCCCAGAATTTT
many	TRBV7-6	-	TRBJ2-3	CASSLAAERDTQYF	TGTGCCAGCAGCTTAGCGGCAGAACGGGATACGCAGTATTTT
many	TRBV28	-	TRBJ1-1	CASSSHLGGLRDTEAFF	TGTGCCAGCAGTTCCCACTTGGGGGGTCTACGGGACACTGAAGCTTTCTTT
many	TRBV6-5	TRBD1	TRBJ2-3	CASSHKPGQGVSDLYF	TGTGCCAGCAGTCACAAACCGGGACAGGGGGTTTCAGATTTGTATTTT
many	TRBV12-3/TRBV12-4	-	TRBJ1-3	CASSFGETGNTIYF	TGTGCCAGCAGTTTCGGGGAAACTGGAAACACCATATATTTT
many	TRBV10-2	TRBD1	TRBJ2-7	CASRDTGTGSHEQYF	TGCGCCAGCAGAGACACCGGGACAGGGTCCCACGAGCAGTACTTC
many	TRBV6-1	-	TRBJ2-5	CASRGGLLGETQYF	TGTGCCAGCAGAGGGGGGCTCCTTGGGGAGACCCAGTACTTC
many	TRBV10-3	-	TRBJ1-1	CAIGAGPTEAFF	TGTGCCATCGGGGCAGGTCCAACTGAAGCTTTCTTT
many	TRBV7-2	-	TRBJ1-6	CASSLASGNNSPLHF	TGTGCCAGCAGCTTAGCGTCCGGGAATAATTCACCCCTCCACTTT
few	TRBV5-1	-	TRBJ2-7	CASSLGKSYEQYF	TGCGCCAGCAGCTTGGGAAAGAGCTACGAGCAGTACTTC
-	TRBV25-1	-	TRBJ1-5	CASSGPGGGGSNQPQHF	TGTGCCAGCAGTGGCCCCGGCGGCGGGGGAAGCAATCAGCCCCAGCATTTT
many	TRBV20-1	TRBD1	TRBJ2-5	CSARDRRKETQYF	TGCAGTGCTAGGGACAGGAGAAAAGAGACCCAGTACTTC
many	TRBV12-3/TRBV12-4	TRBD1	TRBJ1-2	CASNPLTGGADGYTF	TGTGCCAGCAATCCCCTGACAGGGGGCGCTGATGGCTACACCTTC
many	TRBV5-1	-	TRBJ2-7	CASSSVYEQYF	TGCGCCAGCAGCTCAGTCTACGAGCAGTACTTC
many	TRBV7-2	-	TRBJ2-1	CASSPLRRLSYNEQFF	TGTGCCAGCAGCCCACTGCGGCGGCTTTCCTACAATGAGCAGTTCTTC
many	TRBV7-2	-	TRBJ2-7	CASSFGLEQYF	TGTGCCAGCAGCTTTGGACTCGAGCAGTACTTC
many	TRBV20-1	-	TRBJ2-3	CSARDGLGESTDTQYF	TGCAGTGCTAGAGACGGGCTCGGGGAAAGCACAGATACGCAGTATTTT
many	TRBV10-3	TRBD1	TRBJ1-1	CAIAGTGNTEAFF	TGTGCCATCGCGGGGACAGGGAACACTGAAGCTTTCTTT
many	TRBV21-1	-	TRBJ1-6	CASSKQGAHSPLHF	TGTGCCAGCAGCAAACAGGGGGCCCATTCACCCCTCCACTTT
many	TRBV2	-	TRBJ2-3	CASSGEIGDTQYF	TGTGCCAGCAGTGGAGAAATAGGGGATACGCAGTATTTT
many	TRBV20-1	TRBD1	TRBJ1-4	CSARTGEATNEKLFF	TGCAGTGCTAGGACAGGGGAAGCAACTAATGAAAAACTGTTTTTT
few	TRBV20-1	TRBD2	TRBJ2-3	CSAVSGGAQKDTQYF	TGCAGTGCTGTTAGCGGGGGGGCCCAAAAAGATACGCAGTATTTT
many	TRBV18	-	TRBJ2-5	CASSPLETQYF	TGTGCCAGCTCACCACTGGAGACCCAGTACTTC
many	TRBV6-6	-	TRBJ1-2	CASKAAGGYTF	TGTGCCAGCAAAGCGGCGGGTGGCTACACCTTC
many	TRBV7-2	TRBD2	TRBJ2-2	CASSPQRGGTGELFF	TGTGCCAGCAGCCCCCAGCGGGGGGGCACCGGGGAGCTGTTTTTT
many	TRBV20-1	-	TRBJ1-5	CSARLPGSQNQPQNF	TGCAGTGCTAGACTCCCAGGAAGCCAAAATCAGCCCCAGAATTTT
many	TRBV10-3	-	TRBJ2-1	CAISESMARRNAEQFF	TGTGCCATCAGTGAGTCGATGGCACGGAGAAACGCTGAGCAGTTCTTC